The rows below give T cell receptor beta chains drawn from one sample of a study of blood T cells in healthy people across ages. Via MiXCR, TCRdb re-called the 5' RACE reads, giving one row per CDR3 protein. Here the sample spans 850,000 to 1,000,000 distinct CDR3 sequences, 48% being singletons. The sample was blood. Every receptor here comes from a man under 40 in good health. Each CDR3 is given with its conserved first and last residue. The D gene is left open where the match is weak. Clone size is shown for a subset of rows, as once, few, many or a class of expanded clone.

clone size	V gene	J gene	D gene	CDR3 protein	CDR3 DNA
few	TRBV20-1	TRBJ2-1	TRBD2	CSARLAGRASYNEQFF	TGCAGTGCTAGACTAGCGGGGCGAGCTTCCTACAATGAGCAGTTCTTC
NA	TRBV20-1	TRBJ2-3	NA	CSASRPDTQYF	TGCAGTGCTAGCAGACCCGATACGCAGTATTTT
NA	TRBV5-1	TRBJ1-3	NA	CASSLGSASGNTIYF	TGCGCCAGCAGCTTGGGGAGTGCCTCTGGAAACACCATATATTTT
NA	TRBV7-9	TRBJ1-3	NA	CASSDYRGNTIYF	TGTGCCAGCAGCGATTACAGGGGAAACACCATATATTTT
once	TRBV2	TRBJ1-5	NA	CASGETDSNQPQHF	TGTGCCAGCGGGGAGACAGATAGCAATCAGCCCCAGCATTTT
NA	TRBV9	TRBJ2-3	TRBD2	CASSDGTSGGVSDTQYF	TGTGCCAGCAGCGATGGGACTAGCGGGGGTGTATCAGATACGCAGTATTTT
few	TRBV7-9	TRBJ2-3	NA	CASSQNAGMGTQYF	TGTGCCAGCAGCCAAAACGCAGGGATGGGTACGCAGTATTTT
few	TRBV29-1	TRBJ2-7	NA	CSVGDSSYNEQYF	TGCAGCGTTGGTGACAGCTCCTACAATGAGCAGTACTTC
few	TRBV4-1	TRBJ2-1	NA	CASSQDEGGGEQFF	TGCGCCAGCAGCCAAGATGAGGGCGGCGGTGAGCAGTTCTTC
few	TRBV3-1	TRBJ1-4	NA	CASSKLREKLFF	TGTGCCAGCAGCAAATTAAGAGAAAAACTGTTTTTT
NA	TRBV6-5	TRBJ1-2	TRBD1	CASSYSKLGTEGYGYTF	TGTGCCAGCAGTTACTCGAAACTCGGGACAGAAGGCTATGGCTACACCTTC
NA	TRBV2	TRBJ1-2	NA	CASSVRALDGYTF	TGTGCCAGCAGCGTCAGGGCCCTGGATGGCTACACCTTC
NA	TRBV5-6	TRBJ2-4	NA	CASSPGTSQQYF	TGTGCCAGCAGCCCCGGGACATCTCAGCAGTACTTC
few	TRBV4-1	TRBJ2-7	NA	CASSQVEQVYNEQYF	TGCGCCAGCAGCCAAGTGGAACAGGTCTACAATGAGCAGTACTTC
NA	TRBV6-4	TRBJ2-3	TRBD2	CASSDRDYPGATQYF	TGTGCCAGCAGTGACCGGGACTACCCTGGGGCTACGCAGTATTTT
many	TRBV5-1	TRBJ1-5	TRBD1	CASSSGQGNQPQHF	TGCGCCAGCAGCTCCGGACAGGGGAATCAGCCCCAGCATTTT
NA	TRBV5-1	TRBJ1-4	NA	CASSPERLEEKLFF	TGCGCCAGCAGCCCCGAGAGGCTCGAAGAAAAACTGTTTTTT
NA	TRBV20-1	TRBJ2-3	NA	CSARALAGTDTQYF	TGCAGTGCTAGAGCGTTAGCGGGCACAGATACGCAGTATTTT
NA	TRBV20-1	TRBJ2-2	NA	CSARATSSNTGELFF	TGCAGTGCTAGAGCTACTAGCTCGAACACCGGGGAGCTGTTTTTT
NA	TRBV12-3/TRBV12-4	TRBJ2-3	NA	CASSSPDGVTDTQYF	TGTGCCAGCAGTTCCCCCGATGGGGTCACAGATACGCAGTATTTT
once	TRBV25-1	TRBJ2-5	NA	CASSEKLEKETQYF	TGTGCCAGCAGTGAAAAATTAGAGAAAGAGACCCAGTATTTC
NA	TRBV7-2	TRBJ2-7	NA	CASSPLRDHYEQYF	TGTGCCAGCAGCCCATTAAGAGACCATTACGAGCAGTACTTC
many	TRBV27	TRBJ1-2	TRBD1	CASSLQGTYGYTF	TGTGCCAGCAGTCTACAGGGGACCTATGGCTACACCTTC
NA	TRBV3-1	TRBJ1-2	NA	CASSQDDEDLYGYTF	TGTGCCAGCAGCCAAGATGATGAAGACCTCTATGGCTACACCTTC
NA	TRBV6-5	TRBJ1-4	NA	CASSSGGEKLFF	TGTGCCAGCTCCAGTGGCGGGGAAAAACTGTTTTTT
NA	TRBV9	TRBJ2-3	TRBD1	CASSVGGTGGTDTQYF	TGTGCCAGCAGCGTAGGCGGGACAGGGGGGACAGATACGCAGTATTTT
NA	TRBV6-1	TRBJ2-3	NA	CASSEGTAYTDTQYF	TGTGCCAGCAGTGAAGGGACAGCTTACACAGATACGCAGTATTTT